This paragraph reports one TCR beta chain. This receptor's antigen is unknown. No clone much larger than this one lies a single base away; base qualities are absent. The sample's time point, from its label and the paper: patch test 1, 2 weeks after DPC sensitization. The sample's treatment or condition label, decoded: therapeutic diphenylcyclopropenone sensitization with weekly scalp DPC. At each patch-test visit, blood was drawn before the patch test was applied. Patients were eligible if aged 18 to 70, diagnosed with alopecia and judged suitable for DPC therapy, and pregnant patients were excluded. Total RNA was isolated from unfractionated whole blood collected in Tempus Blood RNA tubes. From the cysteine up to the phenylalanine, the CDR3 has a length of 14 residues. The retained sequence is limited to the CDR3, 42 bases, with the frame set at the first base. According to the germline V gene, CDR1 reads MDHEN and CDR2 reads SYDVKM. The junction shows trimming of 7 bases on V and 7 bases on J, and the gene matches do not reach 11 bases of it.

The sample is drawn from a study of human T cells and chemical hapten exposure (dated by TCRdb to 2020 to 2023). With respect to the entire study: For sensitization, 2% DPC in acetone was applied to a 2 cm by 2 cm area of upper inner arm skin. Patients additionally received weekly therapeutic DPC doses to the scalp throughout the approximately 24-week study period. Patch testing on the upper back used Finn chambers containing 0.01% DPC, with scoring done after 6 days according to International Contact Dermatitis Research Group standards. Most of the patients in the cohort were female, and the cohort covered alopecia areata with under or over 50% scalp involvement, alopecia totalis and alopecia universalis. Libraries were combined into a pool for sequencing, and differences in TCR yield between samples came mainly from small differences in library volumes within the pool. This study followed changes in the peripheral blood TCR repertoire in vivo during primary and secondary sensitization of alopecia patients to the hapten diphenylcyclopropenone (DPC). Blood samples were taken from patients before sensitization (week 0) and then at 2, 6 and about 24 weeks after DPC sensitization. Some 29 alopecia patients gave blood for TCR sequencing at one to four time points (pre-sensitization, 2, 6 and 24 weeks).

Overall results and qualifications from the work: A positive correlation was found between the number of PT1 expanded TCRs and patch test score, with significance reached at thresholds 8, 16 and 32 but not 4. Compared with pre-sensitization or healthy control sets, expanded TCRs formed significantly more large CDR3 similarity clusters, which is consistent with antigen-driven responses. The number of TCRs above 1 in 1000 frequency did not change with DPC sensitization; there was no evidence of global repertoire structure alterations. After repeated subsampling, the strength of the expansion versus patch-test correlation and the threshold at which it became significant changed. Because every patient had alopecia, a presumed autoimmune disease, the patients' immune response might differ from that of healthy individuals.

The library was prepared using RACE. TCRdb records NextSeq 500 as the sequencer. During library preparation, unique molecular identifiers were attached to individual cDNA molecules so that TCRs could be counted quantitatively and reproducibly. For every blood RNA sample, sequencing covered both the TCR alpha and TCR beta chains. Per the original workflow: A median of roughly 100,000 TCRs per sample was observed, with a range of about 20,000 to 750,000. V, J and CDR3 annotation of the TCR reads was carried out using the Decombinator software suite. For the PS versus PT1 abundance plots, all samples were subsampled to the same number of TCRs (28,000). TCRs were defined as expanded if absent before sensitization and observed at least eight times at the 2-week time point. TCRdb reprocessed the public reads (quality trimming at Q25 with fastp, clone calling with MiXCR) and kept in-frame beta chains. Rows are combined by CDR3 protein, so each entry shows the most common genes and DNA. For this entry, the V and J calls and clone size follow TCRdb and not the study's own pipeline. The sample has under 200,000 distinct CDR3 sequences on record, about 15% of them singletons. In total, the top ten clones hold 1.7% of the sample.

The sequencing here drew on whole blood, taken in connection with sensitization to the hapten diphenylcyclopropenone (DPC). The sequence joins TRBV28 to TRBJ2-7, with 9 central nucleotides matching TRBD1. This clonotype was obtained from a woman aged 25 to 39 with alopecia areata. Some clones in this sample may be carry-over from other donors' samples. The CDR3 amino acid sequence is: CASIGTGQGREQYF. Here is the DNA: TGTGCCAGCATTGGTACAGGACAGGGGAGGGAGCAGTACTTC.